What follows are 16 T cell receptor beta chains derived from one specimen sequenced in a study of cytomegalovirus exposure and HLA in healthy donors (TCRdb year 2017). Libraries were prepared through the immunoSEQ multiplex PCR assay. A mixture of 60 forward primers for TCR Vbeta segments and 13 reverse primers for TCR Jbeta segments was used in the multiplex PCR. Here the immuneACCESS table is served through TCRdb, limited to in-frame sequences with V and J called. Missing clones are a known gap in these copies; in checked studies unresolved V genes cover under half, and the rest lacks a known reason. In all, the sample holds about 130,000 clones, and over 60% of those were seen once. Of the sample, approximately 0.93% is held by the ten largest clones. Sequences were obtained from PBMCs. The receptors were gathered from a human donor in good health.

The chain combines TRBV6-4 with TRBJ2-2, with 7 bases lining up with TRBD2. This CDR3 comprises 15 residues. Trimming took 4 bases from V and 0 from J; bases not matched to a gene: 2. The germline V gene encodes CDR1 MRHNA and CDR2 SNTAGT. CDR3 sequence reads: CASSARGANTGELFF. The CDR3 DNA is TGTGCCAGCAGTGCCCGGGGGGCGAACACCGGGGAGCTGTTTTTT.

The rearrangement uses TRBV6-1 and TRBJ2-2; D perhaps matches TRBD1 (6 bases). This CDR3 is built from 15 residues. Trimming shortened V by 1 base and J by 5 bases, and 11 bases separated the two germline ends. The germline gives CDR1 MNHNS, CDR2 SASEGT. The CDR3 bases are TGTGCCAGCAGTGAAGTCAGGGGTCGTACCGGGGAGCTGTTTTTT. It encodes CASSEVRGRTGELFF.

The chain employs TRBV7-9 and TRBJ2-1; possibly TRBD2 for D (5 bases). V was trimmed by 3 bases and J by 6 bases, leaving 15 bases between them. Germline V gene lookup returns CDR1 SEHNR and CDR2 FQNEAQ (reference sequence). This CDR3 spans 15 amino acids. CDR3 residues: CASSLVSGGSNEQFF. CDR3 DNA sequence: TGTGCCAGCAGCTTGGTAAGCGGTGGGTCCAATGAGCAGTTCTTC.

The V call is TRBV6-1, the J call TRBJ1-1; perhaps TRBD1 as D (5 bases). The ends were cut back, 6 bases at V and 0 bases at J, with 8 bases in the middle. The V gene's germline CDR1 is MNHNS and CDR2 SASEGT. The CDR3 contains 13 residues. The CDR3 DNA reads as TGTGCCAGCAGGGCAGGGTTGAACACTGAAGCTTTCTTT. This gives the protein CASRAGLNTEAFF.

Only a few counts were recorded for this clone. The rearrangement joins TRBV18 to TRBJ2-1, with TRBD2 identical over 10 bases. The length of the CDR3 is 18 residues. Germline V gene data show CDR1 as KGHSH and CDR2 as LQKENI. After removal of 1 base from V and 4 bases from J, the junction contained 10 bases not matched to a gene. The CDR3 reads CASSPQSGASGGYNEQFF. The CDR3 DNA sequence: TGTGCCAGCTCACCACAGTCCGGGGCTAGCGGGGGTTACAATGAGCAGTTCTTC.

This chain links TRBV29-1 with TRBJ2-5, with D possibly being TRBD1 (5 bases). CDR1 and CDR2 from the germline V gene are SQVTM and ANQGSEA. Between the trimmed V and J ends, which lost 6 bases and 0 bases, there was a span of 8 bases. The CDR3 extends over 12 amino acids. The CDR3 DNA is TGCAGCGTGGGGCAGCACCAAGAGACCCAGTACTTC. As protein: CSVGQHQETQYF.

J is TRBJ1-6 and V is TRBV7-3; no reliable D call. V dropped 3 bases and J dropped 6 bases, with 9 bases sitting between them. CDR1 and CDR2 from the germline V gene are SGHTA and FQGTGA. This CDR3 region has 14 residues. The CDR3, as DNA: TGTGCCAGCAGCTTCGGCAGGCTTAATTCACCCCTCCACTTT. Translated: CASSFGRLNSPLHF.

CDR3: CASSDLNRGLVDEQYF. The DNA for the CDR3 is TGTGCCAGCAGTGACTTGAACAGGGGTTTGGTAGACGAGCAGTACTTC. The genes are TRBV6-4 and TRBJ2-5; 7 bases are a match to TRBD1. The closer fit of TRBJ2-7 to the DNA end suggests the J call may be wrong. This CDR3 is 16 amino acids long. Germline loops: CDR1 MRHNA, CDR2 SNTAGT.

This chain links TRBV5-6 with TRBJ2-2, with 11 bases matching TRBD2. Germline loops: CDR1 SGHDT, CDR2 YYEEEE. This CDR3 region has 17 residues. V trimming: 0 bases; J trimming: 9 bases; junction bases outside the gene matches: 10. CDR3 protein: CASSLAAIAGGHRELFF. The DNA of the CDR3 is TGTGCCAGCAGCTTGGCCGCAATAGCGGGGGGGCACCGGGAGCTGTTTTTT.

The chain is built from TRBV5-6 and TRBJ1-2; TRBD1 matches at 7 bases. From germline, CDR1 is SGHDT and CDR2 YYEEEE. V was pared by 0 bases and J by 3 bases, with 8 bases of the junction left unmatched. This CDR3 comprises 16 residues. The chain's CDR3 is CASSLASRDSYYGYTF. CDR3 coding DNA: TGTGCCAGCAGCTTGGCCTCCCGGGACAGCTACTATGGCTACACCTTC.

This chain uses TRBV7-9 with TRBJ2-7; 13 bases line up with TRBD2. The CDR3 spans 15 residues. Germline CDR1 reads SEHNR; CDR2 reads FQNEAQ (reference sequence). V shed 4 bases, J shed 3 bases, and the junction held 3 bases outside the gene matches. This chain's CDR3 is CASSSWTSGGYEQYF. The CDR3 DNA reads as TGTGCCAGCAGCTCTTGGACTAGCGGGGGCTACGAGCAGTACTTC.

This clone appeared a few times. V is TRBV7-8 and J is TRBJ1-2; possibly TRBD1 for D (5 bases). CDR3 length: 15 residues. Germline lookup yields CDR1 SGHVS and CDR2 FQNEAQ. Trimming cost V 4 bases and J 4 bases, with 16 bases left between them. CDR3 residues: CASSSPGRGAYGYTF. CDR3 DNA: TGTGCCAGCAGCTCCCCGGGGCGGGGAGCCTATGGCTACACCTTC.

The chain combines TRBV5-6 with TRBJ2-7; TRBD1 matches at 9 bases. The junction had 10 bases not matched to a gene; V was cut back by 4 bases and J by 5 bases. Germline CDR1 is SGHDT and CDR2 is YYEEEE. CDR3 length: 15 amino acids. The CDR3 bases are TGTGCCAGCAGCCCTCCGGGACAGGGCCTCGACGAGCAGTACTTC. Translation: CASSPPGQGLDEQYF. The variable domain in full, with the rest retrieved from reference TRBV5-6 and TRBJ2-7, is DAGVTQSPTHLIKTRGQQVTLRCSPKSGHDTVSWYQQALGQGPQFIFQYYEEEERQRGNFPDRFSGHQFPNYSSELNVNALLLGDSALYLCASSPPGQGLDEQYFGPGTRLTVT.

Details on this clone: The germline gene is not matched at one end of the junction; a read error may be the cause. This chain joins TRBV2 and TRBJ2-7, with D unresolved. The CDR3 is made up of 8 amino acids. The V gene's germline CDR1 is SNHLY and CDR2 FYNNEI. CDR3 nucleotide sequence: TGTGCCAGCAGTGAAGCCCCTTTC. Translation: CASSEAPF.

The chain has TRBV27 and TRBJ1-2; TRBD1 agrees at 8 bases. V shed 3 bases, J shed 5 bases, and the junction held 5 bases outside the gene matches. The CDR3 contains 14 residues. Per the germline V gene, CDR1 is MNHEY and CDR2 is SMNVEV (reference sequence). CDR3 in amino acids: CASSFAHRGYGYTF. The DNA of the CDR3 is TGTGCCAGCAGTTTCGCCCACAGGGGGTATGGCTACACCTTC.

This sequence joins TRBV4-1 and TRBJ1-6; D uncertain. The CDR3 contains 11 residues. The V gene's germline CDR1 is MGHRA and CDR2 YSYEKL. The V end lost 1 base, the J end lost 14 bases, and 6 bases lay between the germline ends. The DNA of the CDR3 is TGCGCCAGCAGCCAAGCAGGCACCCTCCACTTT. The encoded protein is CASSQAGTLHF.